The next 14 T cell receptor beta chains were all read from a single sample in a study of T cell changes during pregnancy in multiple sclerosis. Repertoires were generated with immunoSEQ multiplex PCR, while TCRdb's copy carries only in-frame clones and drops some. The sample includes just over 80,000 clones, about 96% of them seen just once. The sequences come from peripheral blood, collected in the second trimester of pregnancy. The receptors were sampled from a female donor with multiple sclerosis, enrolled in a pregnancy study.

This chain joins TRBV5-4 and TRBJ1-2; 7 nucleotides agree with TRBD1. Germline trimming cut 3 bases from V and 1 base from J; bases unmatched to any gene: 9. The CDR3 is 16 residues long. Germline CDR1 SGHNT, CDR2 YYREEE (reference sequence). The CDR3 loop reads CASSSITGAVNYGYTF. As DNA, the CDR3 is TGTGCCAGCAGCTCGATCACAGGGGCGGTTAACTATGGCTACACCTTC.

Only one count was recorded for this clone. This chain connects TRBV19 to TRBJ2-3; 7 nucleotides align to TRBD1. J was trimmed by 2 bases and V by 5 bases; bases with no gene match: 4. The germline V gene has CDR1 LNHDA and CDR2 SQIVND (reference sequence). CDR3 size: 14 residues. DNA of the CDR3: TGTGCCAGTAGTGTGACAGGGATCACAGATACGCAGTATTTT. This translates into CASSVTGITDTQYF.

The chain couples TRBV9 to TRBJ1-2, with TRBD1 matching 7 bases. The junction had 7 bases not matched to a gene; V was cut back by 3 bases and J by 8 bases. The CDR3 extends over 13 amino acids. The germline V gene encodes CDR1 SGDLS and CDR2 YYNGEE. CDR3: CASSESRDRGYTF. As DNA, the CDR3 is TGTGCCAGCAGCGAGAGTAGGGACAGAGGCTACACCTTC.

The chain employs TRBV27 and TRBJ2-5, with TRBD1 as a possible D gene (6 bases). V was shortened by 6 bases and J by 10 bases, with 18 bases between the two germline ends. Germline CDR1 is MNHEY and CDR2 is SMNVEV (reference sequence). The CDR3 consists of 13 residues. The CDR3 loop reads CASRGQRSGGQYF. CDR3 sequence (DNA): TGTGCCAGCAGAGGACAGCGTAGTGGAGGCCAGTACTTC.

The chain uses TRBV9 and TRBJ1-5; no clear D. Germline-derived CDR1 and CDR2 are SGDLS and YYNGEE. Trimming removed 6 bases from V and 0 bases from J, with 16 bases in between. The CDR3 covers 16 residues. Here the CDR3 reads CASNKPGVYSNQPQHF. In DNA form, the CDR3 reads TGTGCCAGCAATAAACCCGGGGTTTATAGCAATCAGCCCCAGCATTTT.

The V and J genes are TRBV6-4 and TRBJ2-1; 13 bases fit TRBD2. CDR3 length: 14 residues. Germline V gene lookup returns CDR1 MRHNA and CDR2 SNTAGT. V gave up 6 bases and J gave up 7 bases; unmatched junction bases: 3. The DNA for the CDR3 is TGTGCCAGCAGCCTGGGACTAGCGGGGAATGAGCAGTTCTTC. Protein: CASSLGLAGNEQFF.

This clone has only one observation. The chain carries TRBV19 and TRBJ2-1; D may be TRBD2 (5 bases). The CDR3 covers 15 residues. V lost 3 bases and J 0 bases, leaving 9 bases between the germline ends. Germline lookup yields CDR1 LNHDA and CDR2 SQIVND (reference sequence). The CDR3 coding sequence is TGTGCCAGTAGTATCGCGGGCAACTCCTACAATGAGCAGTTCTTC. It encodes CASSIAGNSYNEQFF.

CDR3 residues: CASSIGTDGLDTQYF. CDR3 nucleotide sequence: TGTGCCAGTAGTATAGGGACAGACGGGTTGGATACGCAGTATTTT. The chain uses TRBV19 and TRBJ2-3; perhaps TRBD1 as D (6 bases). There are 15 residues in the CDR3. V shed 1 base and J shed 6 bases, with 14 bases lying between them. CDR1 is LNHDA and CDR2 is SQIVND in the germline V gene (reference sequence).

The CDR3 sequence is CASSLWGDSQGNQPQHF. The DNA of the CDR3 is TGTGCCAGCAGTCTATGGGGGGACTCCCAGGGCAATCAGCCCCAGCATTTT. The chain uses TRBV2 and TRBJ1-5; possibly TRBD1 for D (5 bases). V was cut by 5 bases and J by 2 bases, with 19 bases left in between. This CDR3 comprises 17 residues. CDR1 SNHLY and CDR2 FYNNEI come from the germline V gene. The whole variable domain, remainder taken from reference TRBV2 and TRBJ1-5, is EPEVTQTPSHQVTQMGQEVILRCVPISNHLYFYWYRQILGQKVEFLVSFYNNEISEKSEIFDDQFSVERPDGSNFTLKIRSTKLEDSAMYFCASSLWGDSQGNQPQHFGDGTRLSIL.

The chain couples TRBV5-1 to TRBJ1-5; D uncertain. Trimming removed 0 bases from V and 3 bases from J, with 10 bases in between. This CDR3 is built from 15 residues. In germline, CDR1 is SGHRS, CDR2 YFSETQ. The CDR3 spells CASSLAGSDNQPQHF. In DNA form, the CDR3 reads TGCGCCAGCAGCTTGGCGGGATCCGACAATCAGCCCCAGCATTTT.

The chain is built from TRBV6-5 and TRBJ2-2, with TRBD2 matching over 11 bases. J gave up 8 bases and V 6 bases, and 5 bases lay outside the gene matches. This CDR3 has 14 amino acids. Germline loops: CDR1 MNHEY, CDR2 SVGAGI. The CDR3 region is CASRLAGVIGELFF. The CDR3, as DNA: TGTGCCAGCAGACTAGCGGGAGTGATAGGGGAGCTGTTTTTT.

The chain is built from TRBV7-3 and TRBJ2-6, with D perhaps TRBD2 (7 bases). The CDR3 totals 18 residues. Looked up from germline, CDR1 is SGHTA and CDR2 is FQGTGA. V was pared by 0 bases and J by 0 bases, with 12 bases between. CDR3 residues: CASSLTRGGSSGANVLTF. The CDR3 DNA is TGTGCCAGCAGCTTAACAAGGGGGGGGTCCTCTGGGGCCAACGTCCTGACTTTC.

The genes are TRBV4-2 and TRBJ2-1; no clear D. The CDR3 is made up of 17 amino acids. In germline, CDR1 is LGHNA, CDR2 YNFKEQ. Trimming took off 2 bases at V and 3 bases at J, with 17 bases between the two ends. The chain's CDR3 is CASSQTHLSRGYNEQFF. DNA for the CDR3: TGTGCCAGCAGCCAAACCCACTTGAGCCGCGGCTACAATGAGCAGTTCTTC.

V and J are TRBV2 and TRBJ2-2; D possibly corresponds to TRBD2 (6 bases). Trimming pared 6 bases from V and 5 bases from J, leaving 16 bases between. This CDR3 comprises 15 residues. Germline V lookup: CDR1 SNHLY, CDR2 FYNNEI. The CDR3 coding sequence is TGTGCCAGCAGATTCGGAGGGTCGGGTACCGGGGAGCTGTTTTTT. Translating gives CASRFGGSGTGELFF. The full variable domain, in which reference TRBV2 and TRBJ2-2 provide the parts outside the CDR3, is EPEVTQTPSHQVTQMGQEVILRCVPISNHLYFYWYRQILGQKVEFLVSFYNNEISEKSEIFDDQFSVERPDGSNFTLKIRSTKLEDSAMYFCASRFGGSGTGELFFGEGSRLTVL.